The next 16 T cell receptor beta chains were all read from a single sample in a study of blood T cell repertoires in COVID-19. The protocol was immunoSEQ multiplex PCR, while the TCRdb copy is restricted to in-frame clones and leaves out a portion. The sample has approximately 290,000 clones, 91% seen once; the top ten hold 2% to 2.5%. The sequenced sample consisted of peripheral blood. All receptors come from a woman aged 25-40 years with COVID-19, enrolled during active disease.

The chain couples TRBV18 to TRBJ1-1; D gene ambiguous. Germline loops: CDR1 KGHSH, CDR2 LQKENI. The V end was cut by 0 bases, the J end by 0 bases, with 8 bases between. The CDR3 spans 15 residues. The CDR3 sequence: CASSPPEVVNTEAFF. The DNA of the CDR3 is TGTGCCAGCTCACCACCGGAGGTTGTGAACACTGAAGCTTTCTTT.

This clone appeared once. V is TRBV19 and J is TRBJ1-1; possible D gene TRBD1, 6 bases. The CDR3 totals 17 residues. The germline V gene has CDR1 LNHDA and CDR2 SQIVND (reference sequence). Trimming removed 7 bases at V and 3 bases at J, with 24 bases between. The CDR3 coding sequence is TGTGCCAGTACATTTCTTGGGGGCAGGGGTTTTGACACTGAAGCTTTCTTT. The encoded protein is CASTFLGGRGFDTEAFF. Full variable domain (rest looked up from reference TRBV19 and TRBJ1-1): DGGITQSPKYLFRKEGQNVTLSCEQNLNHDAMYWYRQDPGQGLRLIYYSQIVNDFQKGDIAEGYSVSREKKESFPLTVTSAQKNPTAFYLCASTFLGGRGFDTEAFFGQGTRLTVV.

The CDR3 nucleotides read TGTGCCAGCAGTTACTCGATTCTAGCGGGAGGCAATGAGCAGTTCTTC. This codes for CASSYSILAGGNEQFF. The chain employs TRBV6-5 and TRBJ2-1; 11 bases align to TRBD2. This CDR3 spans 16 amino acids. The germline V gene has CDR1 MNHEY and CDR2 SVGAGI. Unmatched junction bases numbered 4, after V lost 0 bases and J lost 6 bases.

The V and J genes are TRBV2 and TRBJ2-2; 14 nucleotides line up with TRBD2. CDR1 SNHLY and CDR2 FYNNEI come from the germline V gene. The CDR3 length is 18 residues. Trimming cost V 6 bases and J 5 bases; bases outside gene matches: 11. CDR3 nucleotides: TGTGCCAGCAGCGCCGGGACTAGCGGGAGTTGGGGAACCGGGGAGCTGTTTTTT. Translating gives CASSAGTSGSWGTGELFF.

V usage is TRBV7-9 and J usage is TRBJ1-4, with 7 nucleotides matching TRBD1. The CDR3 sequence is 14 residues long. CDR1 and CDR2 from the germline V gene are SEHNR and FQNEAQ (reference sequence). V was pared by 6 bases and J by 5 bases, with 6 bases of the junction left unmatched. The CDR3 protein is CASRSTGRNEKLFF. CDR3 DNA: TGTGCCAGCAGGTCGACAGGGCGGAATGAAAAACTGTTTTTT.

V gene TRBV5-1 combines with J gene TRBJ2-1; D remains ambiguous. Trimming shortened V by 3 bases and J by 8 bases, and 12 bases separated the two germline ends. Germline lookup yields CDR1 SGHRS and CDR2 YFSETQ. The CDR3 has 13 amino acids. The CDR3 is CASSSTMRDEQFF. The CDR3 nucleotides read TGCGCCAGCAGCTCCACTATGCGAGATGAGCAGTTCTTC.

The rearrangement joins TRBV7-6 to TRBJ2-2; TRBD2 agrees at 7 bases. V dropped 1 base and J dropped 0; count of bases not matched to a gene: 5. The CDR3 is made up of 17 amino acids. Germline lookup yields CDR1 SGHVS and CDR2 FNYEAQ. The CDR3 nucleotides read TGTGCCAGCAGCTTAGGGGGAGGGAGATCGAACACCGGGGAGCTGTTTTTT. It codes for CASSLGGGRSNTGELFF.

Turning to this clone: A much more abundant neighbour one base away suggests this may be a read error. The sample carries other DNA sequences with the same CDR3. V is TRBV7-9 and J is TRBJ2-7; maybe TRBD1 (6 bases). With 0 bases removed from V and 3 bases from J, the gap between germline ends came to 6 bases. CDR3 length: 13 residues. Germline CDR1 and CDR2: SEHNR and FQNEAQ (reference sequence). The CDR3 protein is CASSLAGGYEQYF. The CDR3 coding sequence is TGTGCCAGCAGCTTAGCAGGGGGCTACGAGCAGTACTTC.

The rearrangement uses TRBV6-5 and TRBJ1-6; 7 positions match TRBD1. The CDR3 runs 13 residues. The V gene end was trimmed by 3 bases and the J gene end by 8 bases; junction bases not matched to a gene: 1. Germline lookup yields CDR1 MNHEY and CDR2 SVGAGI. The CDR3, as DNA: TGTGCCAGCAGTTATGACAGGGATTCACCCCTCCACTTT. It encodes CASSYDRDSPLHF.

This chain links TRBV6-5 with TRBJ1-6; 7 bases are shared with TRBD1. Germline CDR1 MNHEY, CDR2 SVGAGI. This CDR3 contains 15 residues. V lost 2 bases and J lost 7; bases outside the gene matches: 5. CDR3 protein: CASSYRGQTNSPLHF. The CDR3 DNA reads as TGTGCCAGCAGTTACAGGGGGCAGACGAATTCACCCCTCCACTTT.

In this sample, this clone turned up once. The rearrangement links TRBV11-2 to TRBJ1-1, with 9 bases identical to TRBD1. The CDR3 is 14 amino acids. Germline CDR1 reads SGHAT; CDR2 reads FQNNGV. Losses at the gene ends were 5 bases for V and 6 bases for J; bases not matched to a gene: 7. In nucleotides, the CDR3 is TGTGCCAGCAGCATGGATACAGGGGGCTCTGAAGCTTTCTTT. Its protein product is CASSMDTGGSEAFF.

CDR3 residues: CATSRDGQQETQYF. The CDR3 DNA reads TGTGCCACCAGCAGAGATGGGCAGCAAGAGACCCAGTACTTC. The rearrangement uses TRBV15 and TRBJ2-5; no clear D gene. CDR3 length equals 14 residues. Trimming took off 0 bases at V and 2 bases at J, with 7 bases between the two ends. The germline V gene has CDR1 LNHNV and CDR2 YYDKDF (reference sequence).

This clone occurred a few times. This rearrangement joins TRBV6-5 to TRBJ2-5, with 7 bases aligning to TRBD1. The V gene's germline CDR1 is MNHEY and CDR2 SVGAGI. Losses at the gene ends were 6 bases for V and 3 bases for J; bases not matched to a gene: 10. This CDR3 spans 15 amino acids. DNA for the CDR3: TGTGCCAGCAGCACCCTCCCCGGGACAGAAGAGACCCAGTACTTC. Translated, it gives CASSTLPGTEETQYF.

CDR3: CASSLQGEGSEYF. The CDR3 DNA follows: TGCGCCAGCAGCTTGCAGGGGGAAGGGAGCGAGTACTTC. This chain uses TRBV5-1 with TRBJ2-5; 7 bases fit TRBD1. The CDR3 has 13 amino acids. Germline V gene lookup returns CDR1 SGHRS and CDR2 YFSETQ. The V segment lost 1 base and the J segment 12 bases; nucleotides outside the gene matches: 9. The full variable domain, its missing parts supplied by reference TRBV5-1 and TRBJ2-5, is KAGVTQTPRYLIKTRGQQVTLSCSPISGHRSVSWYQQTPGQGLQFLFEYFSETQRNKGNFPGRFSGRQFSNSRSEMNVSTLELGDSALYLCASSLQGEGSEYFGPGTRLLVL.

This chain links TRBV28 with TRBJ1-1; 8 bases line up with TRBD1. With V trimmed by 6 bases and J by 6 bases, 12 bases remained unmatched. From germline, CDR1 is MDHEN and CDR2 SYDVKM. The CDR3 has 15 amino acids. The CDR3 reads CASSRPQGALAEAFF. The CDR3 nucleotides read TGTGCCAGCAGCCGCCCCCAGGGGGCGCTGGCTGAAGCTTTCTTT.

This clone was seen a single time. The V and J genes are TRBV14 and TRBJ1-6; possible D gene TRBD1, 6 bases. The CDR3 contains 16 residues. From germline, CDR1 is SGHDN and CDR2 FVKESK. The germline V and J ends were trimmed by 1 base and 5 bases, with 12 bases remaining between them. In nucleotides, the CDR3 is TGTGCCAGCAGCCAAGGCCGACAGGTCAATAATTCACCCCTCCACTTT. Translated, it gives CASSQGRQVNNSPLHF. The entire variable domain, with the rest obtained from reference TRBV14 and TRBJ1-6, is as follows: EAGVTQFPSHSVIEKGQTVTLRCDPISGHDNLYWYRRVMGKEIKFLLHFVKESKQDESGMPNNRFLAERTGGTYSTLKVQPAELEDSGVYFCASSQGRQVNNSPLHFGNGTRLTVT.